These T cell receptor beta chains were read from a single sample in a study of PD-1 blockade in classical Hodgkin lymphoma. Here immunoSEQ multiplex PCR was the method, and the copy in TCRdb shows in-frame clones only, minus some. Found here are around 19,000 clones, about 80% of them singletons; the top ten hold roughly 7.3%. Sequenced material: CD8+ T cells from blood, taken before the fourth cycle of nivolumab. The receptors were sampled from a human donor with classical Hodgkin lymphoma. The conserved cysteine and the conserved F or W are not part of the CDR3 here.

j_call,v_call,cdr3_aa
TRBJ2-7,TRBV7-9,ASSLSVPYEQY
TRBJ1-6,TRBV7-6,ASSLDGSSYNSPLH
TRBJ2-1,TRBV19,ASSLPPSGYYNEQF
TRBJ1-2,TRBV2,ASSVTGNYGYT
TRBJ2-7,TRBV7-9,ASSLEVSREQY
TRBJ2-3,TRBV6-4,ASSDSPGSTDTQY
TRBJ2-7,TRBV27,ASSLSTGSYEQY
TRBJ2-1,TRBV9,ASSSPLPGQGYNEQF
TRBJ2-2,TRBV19,ASRENTGELF
TRBJ1-2,TRBV14,ASSQESGFEGGYT
TRBJ2-1,TRBV27,ASQSGSSYNEQF
TRBJ1-1,TRBV2,ATPKNTEAF
TRBJ1-4,TRBV5-6,ASSFSREGRGEKLF
TRBJ2-3,TRBV25-1,ASSEPAGGTTDTQY
TRBJ2-7,TRBV6-1,ASSGLGTYEQY
TRBJ2-1,TRBV7-9,ASSTSIWLQF
TRBJ2-2,TRBV7-9,ASSFQRGPGELF
TRBJ2-3,TRBV7-9,ASASGGTDTQY
TRBJ2-7,TRBV6-1,ASSELVVVRDRRFHEQY
TRBJ2-7,TRBV5-6,ASSPSAGRKAYEQY
TRBJ2-1,TRBV4-2,ASSLQGVYNEQF
TRBJ2-3,TRBV5-1,ASSLGVPAPSTDTQY
TRBJ1-2,TRBV5-1,ASSFKQGGGDYGYT
TRBJ2-2,TRBV6-5,ASSWVGRTGELF
TRBJ1-1,TRBV27,ASSLSGGIGAF
TRBJ1-1,TRBV21-1,ASNNPRQAQLVNTEAF
TRBJ2-5,TRBV10-3,AISESGAGAETQY
TRBJ2-7,TRBV11-2,ASSVSHEGYEQY
TRBJ2-7,TRBV7-9,ASGGEGGYEQY
TRBJ2-5,TRBV5-6,ASSWVGGQETQY
TRBJ2-5,TRBV11-2,ASRTGVGEETQY
TRBJ2-7,TRBV7-9,ASSPSVSRETAYEQY
TRBJ2-5,TRBV6-5,ASRGGETQY
TRBJ2-1,TRBV9,ASSLYNEQF
TRBJ2-1,TRBV9,ASSVVGGLTNEQF
TRBJ2-2,TRBV10-3,AISESGLAGGPNTGELF
TRBJ2-2,TRBV28,ASSLPERRTGELF
TRBJ2-1,TRBV19,ASSTTSYNEQF
TRBJ1-2,TRBV7-8,ASSLEKGIRGYGYT
TRBJ2-7,TRBV27,ASSLSKGDGSYEQY